This T cell receptor beta chain originates from a study of T-cell memory formation after mild COVID-19. Study-wide results and limits: Among clones contracting day 15 to 85, CD4/CD8 was balanced, whereas later expanders leaned CD4+. CM and EM subsets held most contracting CD4+ clones; EMRA held CD8+ ones. In pre-infection memory, a portion of responding clones appeared, which suggested that cross-reactive memory joined.

TCRdb re-analysed the 5' RACE reads in MiXCR, keeping a single row per CDR3 protein. The data show around 510,000 distinct CDR3 sequences, roughly 21% seen once. In regard to this clonotype: Its cognate antigen is unknown.

Germline V CDR1 and CDR2: SGHKS, YYEKEE (reference sequence). The CDR3 loop spans 14 amino acids. V gave up 1 base and J gave up 0 bases, with 6 bases separating them. This receptor was obtained from an adult woman who had mild COVID-19 (a few samples of this study predate the infection). Cell type and time point are not known. The V gene is TRBV5-5, the J gene TRBJ2-3; no definite D call. Sequencing was done on a sample of PBMCs or a T cell subset sorted from them (not recorded which). CDR3 region: CASSLPASTDTQYF. CDR3 coding DNA: TGTGCCAGCAGCTTGCCAGCTAGCACAGATACGCAGTATTTT.